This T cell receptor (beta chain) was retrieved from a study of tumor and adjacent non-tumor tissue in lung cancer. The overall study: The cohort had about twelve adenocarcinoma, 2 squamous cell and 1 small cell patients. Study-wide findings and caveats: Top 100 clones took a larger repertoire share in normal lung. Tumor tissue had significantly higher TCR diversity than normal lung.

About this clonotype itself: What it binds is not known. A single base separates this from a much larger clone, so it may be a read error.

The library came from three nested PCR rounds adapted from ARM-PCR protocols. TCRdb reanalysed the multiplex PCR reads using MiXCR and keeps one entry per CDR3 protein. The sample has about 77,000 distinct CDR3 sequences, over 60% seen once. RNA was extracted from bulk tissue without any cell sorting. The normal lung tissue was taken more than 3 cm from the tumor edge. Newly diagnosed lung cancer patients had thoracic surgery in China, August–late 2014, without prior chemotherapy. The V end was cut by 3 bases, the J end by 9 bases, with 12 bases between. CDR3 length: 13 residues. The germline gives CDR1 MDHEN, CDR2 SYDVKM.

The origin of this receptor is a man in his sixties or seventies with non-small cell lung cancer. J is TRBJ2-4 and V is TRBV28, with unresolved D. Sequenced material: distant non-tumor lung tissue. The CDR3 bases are TGTGCCAGCAGTTTTCAACGGATAGCCATTCAGTACTTC. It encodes CASSFQRIAIQYF.